This TCR beta chain originates from a study of blood T cell repertoires in COVID-19. Overall study: Specimens from acute and convalescent COVID-19 originated in the United States, Italy and Spain. The analysed material was cDNA or gDNA that came from T cells, B-cell-depleted T cells, or PBMCs.

From germline, CDR1 is SGHDT and CDR2 YYEEEE. The CDR3 sequence is 11 residues long. Trimming removed 2 bases from V and 6 bases from J, with 4 bases in between. Original processing methods: For nucleated cells, counts were estimated from reference gene primer amplification. Generated by immunoSEQ multiplex PCR, the TCRdb table keeps only in-frame clones and is missing some. V and J calls and clone size are as listed in that table; D and trimming were resolved from the DNA. The sample gives approximately 300,000 clones, about 90% of which show up once; 3.7% is in the top ten. The material sequenced was peripheral blood. The chain joins TRBV5-6 to TRBJ2-3; unclear D gene. The clonotype was recovered from a woman aged 40 to 55 with acute or convalescent COVID-19. CDR3 DNA sequence: TGTGCCAGCAGCTTTACTGATACGCAGTATTTT. Its translation is CASSFTDTQYF. The full variable domain, its missing parts supplied by reference TRBV5-6 and TRBJ2-3, is DAGVTQSPTHLIKTRGQQVTLRCSPKSGHDTVSWYQQALGQGPQFIFQYYEEEERQRGNFPDRFSGHQFPNYSSELNVNALLLGDSALYLCASSFTDTQYFGPGTRLTVL.